This is a list of T cell receptor beta chains from one sample in a study of cytomegalovirus exposure and HLA in healthy donors. Profiled with immunoSEQ multiplex PCR; TCRdb holds only in-frame clones, not every one. There are roughly 230,000 clones in the sample; about 90% occur only once, and roughly 3% lies in the top ten. The sequenced material came from PBMCs. Receptors were obtained from a woman aged 30 to 39 in good health and CMV-seronegative. Each CDR3 is given with its conserved first and last residue. A D gene is named only where the DNA matches it firmly. Clone size is stated in some rows and not others, as once, few, many or a class when expanded.

J,D,size,V,CDR3,DNA
TRBJ2-7,NA,NA,TRBV28,CASSFGGFYEQYF,TGTGCCAGCAGTTTCGGGGGTTTCTACGAGCAGTACTTC
TRBJ2-1,NA,NA,TRBV4-2,CASSPEASYNEQFF,TGTGCCAGCAGCCCCGAAGCGTCCTACAATGAGCAGTTCTTC
TRBJ2-3,NA,NA,TRBV6-4,CASSDSMGTDTQYF,TGTGCCAGCAGTGACTCAATGGGTACAGATACGCAGTATTTT
TRBJ1-2,TRBD1,NA,TRBV9,CASSVGQGGIYGYTF,TGTGCCAGCAGCGTAGGACAGGGCGGAATTTATGGCTACACCTTC
TRBJ1-5,TRBD1,NA,TRBV19,CASMVLDRGNQPQHF,TGTGCCAGTATGGTCTTGGACAGGGGCAATCAGCCCCAGCATTTT
TRBJ1-2,NA,NA,TRBV2,CASSGAGGYGYTF,TGTGCCAGCAGTGGGGCAGGAGGGTATGGCTACACCTTC
TRBJ1-2,NA,many,TRBV5-6,CASSLGRPYPSYTF,TGTGCCAGCAGCTTAGGCAGGCCCTATCCTAGCTACACCTTC
TRBJ2-5,NA,NA,TRBV15,CATSRVTLGTQYF,TGTGCCACCAGCAGAGTTACCCTGGGGACCCAGTACTTC
TRBJ2-3,TRBD1,NA,TRBV28,CASSWGYSGGDRGTDTQYF,TGTGCCAGCAGTTGGGGATACTCCGGTGGGGACAGGGGCACAGATACGCAGTATTTT
TRBJ2-3,NA,NA,TRBV4-3,CASSPGGGTLDTQYF,TGCGCCAGCAGCCCAGGGGGGGGAACCCTCGATACGCAGTATTTT
TRBJ1-3,TRBD1,NA,TRBV4-1,CASSGQGDPGNTIYF,TGCGCCAGCAGTGGACAGGGGGACCCCGGAAACACCATATATTTT
TRBJ2-5,NA,NA,TRBV19,CASSIVGWETQYF,TGTGCCAGTAGTATAGTCGGGTGGGAGACCCAGTACTTC
TRBJ1-4,NA,NA,TRBV7-5,CVRRTWTGEPNEKLFF,TGTGTCAGAAGGACCTGGACAGGGGAACCAAATGAAAAACTGTTTTTT
TRBJ2-2,NA,NA,TRBV29-1,CSVEDVGSPGELFF,TGCAGCGTTGAAGATGTCGGGAGCCCCGGGGAGCTGTTTTTT
TRBJ2-2,NA,NA,TRBV6-1,CASREGVRRAGELFF,TGTGCCAGCAGGGAGGGAGTCCGGCGGGCCGGGGAGCTGTTTTTT
TRBJ2-5,NA,NA,TRBV29-1,CSVQQSKETQYF,TGCAGCGTTCAGCAGTCCAAAGAGACCCAGTACTTC
TRBJ2-3,TRBD2,NA,TRBV6-5,CASSLRTSGSTDTQYF,TGTGCCAGCAGTTTGCGGACTAGCGGGAGCACAGATACGCAGTATTTT
TRBJ2-3,TRBD2,few,TRBV6-4,CASSDSTSGSTDTQYF,TGTGCCAGCAGTGACTCAACTAGCGGGAGCACAGATACGCAGTATTTT
TRBJ2-7,TRBD1,NA,TRBV27,CASRKSGTASYEQYF,TGTGCCAGCAGGAAATCCGGGACAGCTTCCTACGAGCAGTACTTC
TRBJ1-1,NA,NA,TRBV18,CASSPQGSEAFF,TGTGCCAGCTCACCCCAGGGAAGTGAAGCTTTCTTT
TRBJ2-7,NA,NA,TRBV19,CASSGGYEQYF,TGTGCCAGTAGCGGGGGCTACGAGCAGTACTTC
TRBJ2-2,NA,NA,TRBV5-4,CASSLSSSRLFTGELFF,TGTGCCAGCAGCTTGAGTAGTAGTCGGCTTTTCACCGGGGAGCTGTTTTTT
TRBJ2-7,NA,NA,TRBV7-2,CASSSAGRYYEQYF,TGTGCCAGCAGCTCCGCAGGCAGGTATTACGAGCAGTACTTC
TRBJ2-7,NA,few,TRBV11-2,CASSVVAATPYEQYF,TGTGCCAGCAGCGTCGTAGCCGCAACCCCCTACGAGCAGTACTTC
TRBJ2-7,TRBD1,NA,TRBV7-2,CASSFAGQGSYEQYF,TGTGCCAGCAGCTTCGCGGGACAGGGGAGCTACGAGCAGTACTTC
TRBJ2-7,NA,NA,TRBV10-2,CASSVNSAYEQYF,TGCGCCAGCAGTGTAAACTCGGCCTACGAGCAGTACTTC
TRBJ1-3,NA,NA,TRBV28,CASRPTRQNGNTIYF,TGTGCCAGCAGGCCAACCCGACAGAACGGAAACACCATATATTTT
TRBJ2-1,TRBD2,NA,TRBV4-1,CASSQGASGNNEQFF,TGCGCCAGCAGCCAAGGGGCTAGCGGAAACAATGAGCAGTTCTTC
TRBJ2-5,NA,once,TRBV28,CASSPRGLLQETQYF,TGTGCCAGCAGTCCTCGGGGCTTACTCCAAGAGACCCAGTACTTC
TRBJ2-3,NA,NA,TRBV11-2,CASSLVNRAQYF,TGTGCCAGCAGCTTAGTGAATCGGGCGCAGTATTTT
TRBJ2-3,NA,NA,TRBV27,CASRGGYTDTQYF,TGTGCCAGCAGGGGCGGCTACACAGATACGCAGTATTTT
TRBJ2-7,TRBD2,NA,TRBV10-2,CASSESTRASGRMAYEQYF,TGCGCCAGCAGTGAGTCGACTAGGGCTAGCGGGAGGATGGCCTACGAGCAGTACTTC
TRBJ1-5,NA,NA,TRBV5-8,CASSFRTLNQPQHF,TGTGCCAGCAGCTTCCGGACCTTAAATCAGCCCCAGCATTTT
TRBJ2-1,TRBD2,few,TRBV6-1,CASSRLAGGNEQFF,TGTGCCAGCAGTAGGCTAGCGGGCGGCAATGAGCAGTTCTTC
TRBJ2-3,NA,NA,TRBV7-2,CASSYQAGLPDTQYF,TGTGCCAGCAGCTACCAGGCCGGACTCCCAGATACGCAGTATTTT
TRBJ1-1,NA,NA,TRBV2,CASSGRYEAFF,TGTGCCAGCAGTGGGCGGTATGAAGCTTTCTTT
TRBJ2-7,NA,NA,TRBV19,CASSYSMGLHSYEQYF,TGTGCCAGTAGCTATTCCATGGGACTCCACTCCTACGAGCAGTACTTC
TRBJ2-5,NA,NA,TRBV27,CASSFSGAGETQYF,TGTGCCAGCAGTTTCTCAGGGGCGGGAGAGACCCAGTACTTC
TRBJ2-1,NA,NA,TRBV30,CAWRRQGGSNEQFF,TGTGCCTGGAGAAGGCAGGGGGGTAGCAATGAGCAGTTCTTC
TRBJ2-7,NA,NA,TRBV29-1,CSVPGLAHEQYF,TGCAGCGTCCCTGGGCTAGCACACGAGCAGTACTTC
TRBJ2-1,NA,NA,TRBV6-1,CASIPASYNEQFF,TGTGCCAGCATCCCGGCCTCCTACAATGAGCAGTTCTTC